This T cell receptor (beta chain) derives from a study of blood T cells in healthy people across ages. Trimming removed 3 bases at V and 1 base at J, with 9 bases between. Germline V gene lookup returns CDR1 LGHNA and CDR2 YSLEER. This CDR3 contains 14 residues. Primed by a sample-barcoded 5' primer and a J-beta primer mix, a second PCR proceeded for about 7 to 11 cycles. TCRdb reanalysed the 5' RACE reads using MiXCR and keeps one entry per CDR3 protein. The repertoire includes approximately 810,000 distinct CDR3 sequences, 30% to 45% of them detected once, and 13% sits in the top ten. The sequencing input was blood. The origin of this receptor is a man younger than 35 in good health. The chain carries TRBV4-3 and TRBJ1-1; no definite D call. The CDR3 region is CASSHDNGNTEAFF. Here the CDR3 DNA reads TGCGCCAGCAGCCATGACAATGGGAACACTGAAGCTTTCTTT.